This entry features one T cell receptor (beta chain) sequence. There is no known antigen for this receptor. No base-level quality is on record; no much larger clone is a single base apart. The trim is 1 base for V and 2 bases for J, with a gap of 10 bases between the germline ends. The CDR3 runs 14 residues from the cysteine to the phenylalanine. Left in the record is the CDR3 DNA by itself, 42 bases read in frame from the first base. Taken from the germline V gene (reference sequence), the CDR1 and CDR2 loops are DFQATT and SNEGSKA. The data belong to a study of post-analysis software for immune sequencing data (dated by TCRdb to about 2015). For the study in its entirety: Relapsing-remitting, secondary progressive and progressive-relapsing multiple sclerosis were recorded as disease courses, and subtype annotation was lacking for some patients. The patient repertoires were set against 10 or so previously published healthy control repertoires from donors whose ages ranged from about 6 to 26 years. A subset of samples was prepared in parallel using single-end sample barcoding, then pooled and co-amplified after Illumina adapter ligation.

To demonstrate the VDJtools post-analysis software, the study profiled TCR beta repertoires from the peripheral blood of 13 young patients with multiple sclerosis. The multiple sclerosis patients were children and adolescents ranging in age from roughly 6 to 16 years. The protocol used for the library was PCR. Instrument used: Illumina HiSeq 2500. To reduce PCR and sequencing biases, unique molecular identifiers were incorporated into the TCR beta cDNA libraries. About 500,000 cDNA molecules were obtained for every 1 to 10 million input T cells, so each molecule roughly corresponded to one T cell. Patient libraries were prepared and sequenced with the same protocol used for the earlier healthy control dataset. Within a given batch, samples were prepared together, multiplexed and sequenced on the same HiSeq lane. In the source study's methods: Raw barcoded reads were processed with MIGEC, and single-read molecular identifier groups were discarded before consensus assembly and CDR3 extraction. Clonotype tables were post-analysed with VDJtools, and diversity was normalized by down-sampling all datasets to the smallest sample size. Repertoire overlap clustering matched CDR3 amino acid but not nucleotide sequences to correct batch-related cross-sample contamination. The public sequencing data were trimmed at Q25 with fastp and processed into clonotypes with MiXCR by TCRdb, which kept only in-frame beta chains. Each entry merges the rows of one CDR3 protein and shows their most common DNA and genes. The V and J calls follow TCRdb's processing rather than the paper's. In this sample the table shows around 440,000 distinct CDR3 sequences, around 40% of which occur a single time. Of the sample, about 12% is held by the ten largest clones.

Summary of the overall study and its limitations: Direct clustering with F measure showed strong co-clustering of samples prepared in the same batch, prompting a batch-effect correction. The multiple sclerosis patient group was slightly younger than the control group. Multiple sclerosis patients had significantly lower normalized Chao1 diversity than controls, a result that suggests substantial peripheral T-cell clonal expansion. Patients showed significantly higher frequencies than controls for five TRBV segments, among them TRBV5-6, TRBV5-1 and TRBV20-1.

This receptor was obtained from a girl aged 10-17 years with multiple sclerosis. The sequence is built from TRBV20-1 and TRBJ2-3, with no D gene named confidently. The source material was blood. The DNA is as follows: TGCAGTGCTAGAGCCCCCGGTCCCACAGATACGCAGTATTTT. Translated, this gives CSARAPGPTDTQYF.